This TCR beta chain was identified during a study of PD-1 blockade in classical Hodgkin lymphoma. Findings and limits, study-wide: Whatever underlies the repertoire differences (possibly disease activity or prior therapy) remains undefined. Patients newly diagnosed and complete responders had comparable baseline diversity. The study reported lower baseline TCR diversity in newly diagnosed patients than in healthy donors.

Every patient was affected by relapse after autologous stem cell transplantation, while exposure to brentuximab vedotin was not uniform. Trimming pared 3 bases from V and 0 bases from J, leaving 9 bases between. The CDR3 totals 15 residues. CDR1 and CDR2 (germline): SGDLS, YYNGEE. As to this clone: Its antigen is not known.

Only in-frame clones appear in the TCRdb table, and some are missing; sequencing was by immunoSEQ multiplex PCR. The sample contains fewer than 50,000 clones, about 86% of which appear only once. The TCR was taken from a human donor with classical Hodgkin lymphoma. The chain combines TRBV9 with TRBJ2-2; possibly TRBD1 for D (6 bases). The sequencing here drew on peripheral blood mononuclear cells (PBMCs), taken before the second cycle of nivolumab. For the CDR3, the DNA is TGTGCCAGCAGCGGCCGACAGGCGAACACCGGGGAGCTGTTTTTT. Translation: CASSGRQANTGELFF.